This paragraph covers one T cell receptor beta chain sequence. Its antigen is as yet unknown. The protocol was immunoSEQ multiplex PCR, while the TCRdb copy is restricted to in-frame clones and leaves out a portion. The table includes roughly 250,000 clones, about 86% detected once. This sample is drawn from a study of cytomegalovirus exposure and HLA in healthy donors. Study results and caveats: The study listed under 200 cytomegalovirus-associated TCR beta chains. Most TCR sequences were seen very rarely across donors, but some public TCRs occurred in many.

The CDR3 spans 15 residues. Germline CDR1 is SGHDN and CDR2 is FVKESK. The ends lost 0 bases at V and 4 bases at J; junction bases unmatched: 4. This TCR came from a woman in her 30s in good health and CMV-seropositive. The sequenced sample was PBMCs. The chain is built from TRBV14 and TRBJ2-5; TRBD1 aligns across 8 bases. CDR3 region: CASSQEQGVGETQYF. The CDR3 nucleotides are TGTGCCAGCAGCCAAGAACAGGGGGTAGGAGAGACCCAGTACTTC.